This T cell receptor (beta chain) was identified in a study of PD-L1 blockade in urothelial cancer. Background on the study: Blood analysis took place 3 weeks (second dose) and 6 weeks after treatment start.

Produced via immunoSEQ multiplex PCR; TCRdb's table is partial and in-frame only. There are tens of thousands of clones in the sample; 85% to 90% occur only once, and roughly 4.7% lies in the top ten. Time point noted: pretreatment peripheral blood. Germline CDR1 reads MNHEY; CDR2 reads SMNVEV (reference sequence). CDR3 length: 15 residues. The ends were cut back, 1 base at V and 0 bases at J, with 10 bases in the middle. This specimen was PBMCs, taken around atezolizumab (anti-PD-L1) treatment. The TCR sequence derives from a man in his 70s with urothelial cancer. The rearrangement links TRBV27 to TRBJ2-7; TRBD1 is a possible D gene (6 bases). CDR3 DNA: TGTGCCAGCAGTTTATTGGGGGCGTTCTCCTACGAGCAGTACTTC. Encoded protein: CASSLLGAFSYEQYF.